The clone carrying this T cell receptor (beta chain) was observed at least ten times. TCR beta VDJ and CDR3 were profiled, and genomic DNA was the template. A single record per CDR3 protein comes from TCRdb applying MiXCR to the reads. The sample lists some 220,000 distinct CDR3 sequences; 34% were seen once. V lost 5 bases to trimming and J lost 4 bases; unmatched junction nucleotides: 10. Germline lookup yields CDR1 SGHRS and CDR2 YFSETQ. The CDR3 is 16 residues long. This entry is derived from a study of CD8+CD57+ T cells in acquired aplastic anemia. Study background: Among healthy donors, CD4+ cells averaged roughly 11 million reads.

The chain joins TRBV5-1 to TRBJ2-1, with 9 bases matching TRBD2. Sequenced input: sorted CD4+, CD8+, or CD8+CD57+ T cells (not recorded which) from PBMCs. This TCR was recovered from a human donor in good health, serving as a control. The CDR3 loop reads CASSLLASGTYNEQFF. The CDR3 DNA sequence: TGCGCCAGCAGTCTGCTCGCTAGCGGGACATACAATGAGCAGTTCTTC.